This TCR beta chain derives from a study of CD8+ T cells in alopecia areata. Overall study: Treatment of the treated patients consisted of oral tofacitinib, 5 to 10 mg twice daily.

Regarding the study as a whole: It was lesional scalp, especially alopecia totalis/universalis, that showed higher clonality than normal scalp.

The sequencing template was cDNA reverse transcribed from extracted RNA. Here immunoSEQ multiplex PCR was the method, and the copy in TCRdb shows in-frame clones only, minus some. Of around 140,000 clones listed, around 49% are singletons. Looked up from germline, CDR1 is SQVTM and CDR2 is ANQGSEA. This CDR3 spans 12 amino acids. V was cut by 7 bases and J by 1 base, with 10 bases left in between. Investigators sorted PBMCs to obtain both CD4+ and CD8+ T cells. This clone came up a few times. No antigen is known for it. The V gene is TRBV29-1, the J gene TRBJ1-1, with D uncertain. The source was CD8+ T cells sorted from blood, collected at week 0. The sequence was obtained from a human donor with alopecia areata. The CDR3 loop reads CSAEPGNTEAFF. The DNA for the CDR3 is TGCAGCGCCGAGCCGGGGAACACTGAAGCTTTCTTT.